This TCR beta chain was retrieved from a study of blood T cell repertoires in COVID-19. Assay used: immunoSEQ multiplex PCR; TCRdb lists only in-frame clones, some missing. Here the sample spans about 210,000 clones, approximately 85% being singletons. CDR1 and CDR2 from the germline V gene are SNHLY and FYNNEI. V was cut by 7 bases and J by 2 bases, with 15 bases left in between. The CDR3 covers 14 residues. This TCR came from a woman in her 70s with COVID-19, enrolled during active disease. The material sequenced was peripheral blood. The J gene is TRBJ2-7, the V gene TRBV2; a weak D match, TRBD2 (6 bases). The CDR3 nucleotides are TGTGCCAGCACAAAAAGCGGGCAAGCCTACGAGCAGTACTTC. Amino acids: CASTKSGQAYEQYF.